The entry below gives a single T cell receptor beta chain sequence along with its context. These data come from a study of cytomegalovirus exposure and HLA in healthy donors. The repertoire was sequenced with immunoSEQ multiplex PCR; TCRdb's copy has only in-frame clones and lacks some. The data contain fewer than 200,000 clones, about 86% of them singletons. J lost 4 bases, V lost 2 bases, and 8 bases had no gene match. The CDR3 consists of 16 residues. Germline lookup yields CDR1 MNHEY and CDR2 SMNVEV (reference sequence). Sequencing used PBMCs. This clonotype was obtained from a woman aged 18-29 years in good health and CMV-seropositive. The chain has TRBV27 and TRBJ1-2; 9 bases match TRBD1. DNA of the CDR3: TGTGCCAGCAGTTTACGGATCGACAGGGGGGTCTATGGCTACACCTTC. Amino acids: CASSLRIDRGVYGYTF.